The clone carrying this TCR beta chain was counted between two and nine times. These data belong to a study of T-cell memory formation after mild COVID-19. In TCRdb, the 5' RACE reads were re-called with MiXCR into one record per CDR3 protein. The top ten hold approximately 25% of the sample, which has 250,000 to 300,000 distinct CDR3 sequences, under 20% seen once. Specimen: PBMCs or a T cell subset sorted from them (not recorded which). The sequence came from a man aged 18 to 29 who had mild COVID-19 (a few samples of this study predate the infection). Cell type and time point are not known.

This CDR3 is CASSFSGFVGFDEQFF. As DNA, the CDR3 is TGTGCCAGCAGTTTCAGTGGATTCGTGGGTTTCGATGAGCAGTTCTTC. This rearrangement joins TRBV28 to TRBJ2-1; D is uncertain. V was cut by 3 bases and J by 8 bases, with 20 bases left in between. The CDR3 has 16 residues. Germline lookup yields CDR1 MDHEN and CDR2 SYDVKM. The entire variable domain, with the rest obtained from reference TRBV28 and TRBJ2-1, is as follows: DVKVTQSSRYLVKRTGEKVFLECVQDMDHENMFWYRQDPGLGLRLIYFSYDVKMKEKGDIPEGYSVSREKKERFSLILESASTNQTSMYLCASSFSGFVGFDEQFFGPGTRLTVL.